This T cell receptor beta chain was profiled in a study of blood T cell repertoires in COVID-19 (dated by TCRdb to the early 2020s). In the study overall: The collaborator samples originated in the United States, Italy and Spain and spanned the acute and convalescent phases of COVID-19. A freely available public database, intended as a resource for researchers studying the immune response to SARS-CoV-2, is where the repertoires were released. Where available, HLA class I and class II types were taken from metadata supplied by the sample provider and were not determined by assay-based typing. Subjects who had been exposed to COVID-19, were actively infected with it, or had recovered from it provided the deeply sampled blood TCRbeta repertoires that made up the dataset. The prospective study material was composed of cDNA or gDNA derived from T cells, B-cell-depleted T cells, or PBMCs. The samples were drawn from the first 160 participants of the ongoing ImmuneRACE study and from more than 1,000 subjects provided by 6 global collaborators. A de-identified subject ID, COVID-19 status, age in years and sex were almost always included in the sample metadata.

As encoded in the germline V gene, CDR1 is SGHDN while CDR2 is FVKESK. The CDR3 holds 14 amino acids from the cysteine to the phenylalanine. Only CDR3 DNA is held: 42 bases, read in frame from base 1. V ends up 1 base short and J 4 bases short, with an unmatched junction base count of 4. TCRbeta CDR3 regions were amplified from genomic DNA using the immunoSEQ Assay, a bias-controlled multiplex PCR. Regarding the original processing steps: Nucleated cell counts per sample were estimated from amplification of reference gene primers within the assay. To quantify the absolute abundance of each unique TCRbeta CDR3 rearrangement, sequence reads were collapsed and filtered. For each sample, productive Simpson clonality was calculated as the square root of Simpson's diversity index across productive rearrangements. Sourced from immuneACCESS, this table was stored by TCRdb with only in-frame sequences that have V and J called. A share of the clones is absent; for the studies checked, an unresolved V gene accounts for under half, and the remainder has no known explanation. That table supplies the V and J calls and clone size; D and trimming were determined from the DNA. This sample is represented by roughly 29,000 clones; 80% to 90% of them were singletons. The ten top clones hold under 35% of the sample.

One collaborating source in Seattle enrolled patients while the patients were actively infected and followed the patients over time throughout the course of disease. The collaborating institutions used their own protocols to collect whole blood in K2EDTA tubes. Collaborator samples were shipped for TCRbeta analysis as frozen whole blood, isolated PBMCs, or DNA extracted from either sample type. Results and caveats for the whole study, not just this receptor: The amount of clinical and demographic metadata varied by source and participant and was provided uncurated.

Regarding this clone: Its binding antigen is unknown. One base away there is no much larger clone; base qualities are not given.

Recombination connected TRBV14 to TRBJ2-7; 7 middle bases align to TRBD1. The clonotype comes from an elderly woman with COVID-19, enrolled during active disease. The sample consisted of peripheral blood. The nucleotide sequence is given as TGTGCCAGCAGCCAAGGGATCAGGGGGTACGAGCAGTACTTC. Its product reads: CASSQGIRGYEQYF.